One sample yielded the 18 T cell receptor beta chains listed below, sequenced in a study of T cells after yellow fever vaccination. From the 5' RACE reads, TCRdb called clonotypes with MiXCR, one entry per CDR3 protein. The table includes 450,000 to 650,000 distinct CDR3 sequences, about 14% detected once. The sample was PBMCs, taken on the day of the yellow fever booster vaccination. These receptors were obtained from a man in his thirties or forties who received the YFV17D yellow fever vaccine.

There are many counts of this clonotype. The CDR3, as DNA: TGTGCCATCAAGGCGGGAGAATCCATCACCGGGGAGCTGTTTTTT. This sequence encodes CAIKAGESITGELFF. V usage is TRBV10-3 and J usage is TRBJ2-2; 7 bases map to TRBD2. The CDR3 sequence is 15 residues long. J gave up 4 bases and V 7 bases, and 9 bases lay outside the gene matches. Germline V gives CDR1 ENHRY, CDR2 SYGVKD.

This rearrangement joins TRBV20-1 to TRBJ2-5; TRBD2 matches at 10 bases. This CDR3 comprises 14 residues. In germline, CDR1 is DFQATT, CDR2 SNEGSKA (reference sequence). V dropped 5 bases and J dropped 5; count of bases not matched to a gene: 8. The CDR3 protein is CSAVKREGRETQYF. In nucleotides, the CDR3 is TGCAGTGCTGTCAAGCGGGAGGGCCGGGAGACCCAGTACTTC.

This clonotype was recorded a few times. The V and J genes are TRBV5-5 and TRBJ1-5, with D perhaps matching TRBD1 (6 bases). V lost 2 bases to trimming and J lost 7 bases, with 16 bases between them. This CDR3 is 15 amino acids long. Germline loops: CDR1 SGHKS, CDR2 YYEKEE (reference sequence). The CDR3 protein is CASSFGGGVGQPQHF. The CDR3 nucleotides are TGTGCCAGCAGCTTTGGGGGCGGTGTCGGGCAGCCCCAGCATTTT.

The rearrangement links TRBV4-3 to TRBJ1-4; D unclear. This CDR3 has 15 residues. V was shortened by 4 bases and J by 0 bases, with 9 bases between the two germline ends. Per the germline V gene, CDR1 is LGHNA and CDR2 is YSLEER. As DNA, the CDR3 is TGCGCCAGCAGCCTTCGGGATTCAACTAATGAAAAACTGTTTTTT. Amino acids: CASSLRDSTNEKLFF.

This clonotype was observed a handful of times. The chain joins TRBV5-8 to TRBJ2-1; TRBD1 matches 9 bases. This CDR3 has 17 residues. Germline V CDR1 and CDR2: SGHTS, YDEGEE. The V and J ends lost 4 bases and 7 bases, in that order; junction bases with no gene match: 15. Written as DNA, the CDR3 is TGTGCCAGCAGCATTGAGGGGACAGGGTTCGCCACAAATGAGCAGTTCTTC. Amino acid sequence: CASSIEGTGFATNEQFF.

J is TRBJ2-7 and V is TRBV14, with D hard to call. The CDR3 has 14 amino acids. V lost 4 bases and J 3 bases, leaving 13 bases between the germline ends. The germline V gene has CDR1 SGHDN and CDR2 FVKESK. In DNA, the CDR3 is TGTGCCAGCAGCCCCTACCCAATGAGCTACGAGCAGTACTTC. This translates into CASSPYPMSYEQYF.

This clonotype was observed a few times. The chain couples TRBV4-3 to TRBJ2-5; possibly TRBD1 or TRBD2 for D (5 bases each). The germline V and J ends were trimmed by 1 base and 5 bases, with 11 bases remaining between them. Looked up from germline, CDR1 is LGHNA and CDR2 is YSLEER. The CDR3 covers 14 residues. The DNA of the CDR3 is TGCGCCAGCAGCCAAGTGGGGGATAGGGAGACCCAGTACTTC. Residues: CASSQVGDRETQYF.

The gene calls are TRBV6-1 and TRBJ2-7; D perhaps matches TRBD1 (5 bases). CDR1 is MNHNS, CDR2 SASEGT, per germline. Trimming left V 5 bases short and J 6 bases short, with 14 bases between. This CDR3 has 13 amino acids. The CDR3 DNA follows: TGTGCCAGCAGTCTCCACAGGTTTCGCGAGCAGTACTTC. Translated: CASSLHRFREQYF.

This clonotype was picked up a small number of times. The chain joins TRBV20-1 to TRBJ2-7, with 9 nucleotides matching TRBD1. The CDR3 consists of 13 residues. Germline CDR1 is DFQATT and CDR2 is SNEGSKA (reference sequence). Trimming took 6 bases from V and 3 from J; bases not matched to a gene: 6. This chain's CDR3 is CSAITGQGYEQYF. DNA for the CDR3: TGCAGTGCGATTACGGGACAGGGCTACGAGCAGTACTTC.

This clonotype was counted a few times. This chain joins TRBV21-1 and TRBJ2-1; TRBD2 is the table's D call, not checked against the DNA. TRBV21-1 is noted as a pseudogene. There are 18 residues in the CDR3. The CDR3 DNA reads TGTGCCAGCAGCAAAATCAGGAGCGGTCCGAGCTCCTACAATGAGCAGTTCTTC. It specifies CASSKIRSGPSSYNEQFF.

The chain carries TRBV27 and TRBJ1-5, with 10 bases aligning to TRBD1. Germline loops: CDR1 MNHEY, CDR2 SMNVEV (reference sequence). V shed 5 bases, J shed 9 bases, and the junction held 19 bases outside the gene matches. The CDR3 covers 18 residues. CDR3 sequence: CASSNTYARQGAGWPQHF. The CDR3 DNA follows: TGTGCCAGCAGTAATACCTACGCGAGACAGGGGGCTGGTTGGCCCCAGCATTTT.

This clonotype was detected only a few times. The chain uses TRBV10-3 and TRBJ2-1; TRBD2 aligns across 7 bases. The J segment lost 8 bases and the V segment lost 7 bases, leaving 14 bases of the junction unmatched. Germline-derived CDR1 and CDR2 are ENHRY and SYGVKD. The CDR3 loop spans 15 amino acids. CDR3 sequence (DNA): TGTGCCATCATGCCGGGACTAACACCGTTTGATGAGCAGTTCTTC. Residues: CAIMPGLTPFDEQFF.

The CDR3 is CSAPAGEEETQYF. The CDR3 nucleotides read TGCAGTGCTCCAGCAGGGGAAGAAGAGACCCAGTACTTC. The chain carries TRBV20-1 and TRBJ2-5; D possibly corresponds to TRBD1 (6 bases). The CDR3 has 13 amino acids. V lost 5 bases, J lost 3 bases, and 13 bases lay in between. From germline, CDR1 is DFQATT and CDR2 SNEGSKA (reference sequence).

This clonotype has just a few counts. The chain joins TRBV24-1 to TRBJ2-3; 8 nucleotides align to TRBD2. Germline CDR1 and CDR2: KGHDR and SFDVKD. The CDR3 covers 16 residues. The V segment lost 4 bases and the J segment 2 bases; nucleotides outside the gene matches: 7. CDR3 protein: CATSDPGLGPTDTQYF. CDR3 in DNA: TGTGCCACCAGTGACCCGGGACTAGGACCCACAGATACGCAGTATTTT.

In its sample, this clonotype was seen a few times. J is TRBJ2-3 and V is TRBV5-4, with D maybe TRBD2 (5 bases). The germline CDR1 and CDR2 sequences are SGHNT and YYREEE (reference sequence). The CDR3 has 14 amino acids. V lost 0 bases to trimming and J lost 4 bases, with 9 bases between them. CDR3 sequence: CASSLAGESDTQYF. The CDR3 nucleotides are TGTGCCAGCAGCTTGGCCGGGGAGTCAGATACGCAGTATTTT.

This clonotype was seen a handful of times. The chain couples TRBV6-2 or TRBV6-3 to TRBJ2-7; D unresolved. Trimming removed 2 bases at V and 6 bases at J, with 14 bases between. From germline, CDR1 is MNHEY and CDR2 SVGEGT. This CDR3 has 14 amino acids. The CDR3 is CASSYGQTPSEQYF. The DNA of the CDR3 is TGTGCCAGCAGTTACGGGCAAACCCCTAGCGAGCAGTACTTC.

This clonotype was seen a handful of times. CDR3 nucleotides: TGTGCCACCAGTGATTTCAGGGCGGAAGGCTACACCTTC. Translated, it gives CATSDFRAEGYTF. V is TRBV24-1 and J is TRBJ1-2; possibly TRBD1 for D (5 bases). Germline V gene lookup returns CDR1 KGHDR and CDR2 SFDVKD. V was cut by 1 base and J by 8 bases, with 10 bases left in between. This CDR3 contains 13 residues.

CDR3 sequence reads: CASSYSTGTSGKMRNEQFF. The CDR3 DNA follows: TGTGCCAGCAGTTACTCAACCGGGACTAGCGGAAAGATGAGGAATGAGCAGTTCTTC. The V call is TRBV6-2 or TRBV6-3, the J call TRBJ2-1; TRBD2 matches at 11 bases. Germline lookup yields CDR1 MNHEY and CDR2 SVGEGT. The CDR3 loop spans 19 amino acids. The V segment lost 0 bases and the J segment 7 bases; nucleotides outside the gene matches: 14.